This TCR beta chain is from a study of prognosis after radiotherapy for stage I lung cancer. General study points: A fall in unique TCR clone counts followed stereotactic body radiation therapy, with medians of about 9,700 versus 6,500. Patients who had metastases reportedly showed TRBV and TRBJ gene usage that varied from that of patients who did not.

The germline CDR1 and CDR2 sequences are MNHEY and SMNVEV (reference sequence). Germline trimming cut 5 bases from V and 6 bases from J; bases unmatched to any gene: 16. This CDR3 spans 17 amino acids. Amplification of TCR beta CDR3 from genomic DNA used two-round multiplex PCR. The use of primers specific to each TRBV and TRBJ gene characterized first-round PCR. TCRdb re-derived calls from the multiplex PCR reads in MiXCR, one entry per CDR3 protein. The table shows under 35,000 distinct CDR3 sequences, with approximately 39% occurring only once. Each of the patients had no lymph node involvement on CT and PET/CT and no prior chemotherapy, radiotherapy or other malignancies. Peripheral blood was collected in volumes of around 6 milliliters at each of two time points. In its sample, this clonotype was seen a few times. What it recognizes is unknown.

The sample consisted of PBMCs, taken before or after stereotactic body radiation therapy (not recorded which). The sequence derives from a donor over 45 with non-small cell lung cancer. The V and J genes are TRBV27 and TRBJ2-3, with 8 bases identical to TRBD2. The CDR3 region is CASSTKRGWGVPDTQYF. CDR3 DNA sequence: TGTGCCAGCAGTACCAAGCGGGGGTGGGGAGTTCCGGATACGCAGTATTTT.